This T cell receptor beta chain was found in a study of human T cells and chemical hapten exposure. V was clipped by 1 base and J by 6 bases; unmatched bases: 8. The germline CDR1 and CDR2 sequences are SNHLY and FYNNEI. The CDR3 contains 16 residues. Stated time point: patch test 1, 2 weeks after DPC sensitization. Regarding treatment: therapeutic diphenylcyclopropenone sensitization with weekly scalp DPC. One entry per CDR3 protein results from TCRdb running MiXCR on the RACE reads. The table shows about 99,000 distinct CDR3 sequences, with roughly 12% occurring only once. The material was whole blood, obtained in connection with sensitization to the hapten diphenylcyclopropenone (DPC). This TCR derives from a woman between 35 and 50 years old with alopecia areata. Some clones in this sample may be carry-over from other donors' samples. The J gene is TRBJ1-1, the V gene TRBV2; TRBD1 matches 10 bases. The CDR3 nucleotides read TGTGCCAGCAGTGAAGGGTGGACAGGGGGTTTATCTGAAGCTTTCTTT. This codes for CASSEGWTGGLSEAFF.